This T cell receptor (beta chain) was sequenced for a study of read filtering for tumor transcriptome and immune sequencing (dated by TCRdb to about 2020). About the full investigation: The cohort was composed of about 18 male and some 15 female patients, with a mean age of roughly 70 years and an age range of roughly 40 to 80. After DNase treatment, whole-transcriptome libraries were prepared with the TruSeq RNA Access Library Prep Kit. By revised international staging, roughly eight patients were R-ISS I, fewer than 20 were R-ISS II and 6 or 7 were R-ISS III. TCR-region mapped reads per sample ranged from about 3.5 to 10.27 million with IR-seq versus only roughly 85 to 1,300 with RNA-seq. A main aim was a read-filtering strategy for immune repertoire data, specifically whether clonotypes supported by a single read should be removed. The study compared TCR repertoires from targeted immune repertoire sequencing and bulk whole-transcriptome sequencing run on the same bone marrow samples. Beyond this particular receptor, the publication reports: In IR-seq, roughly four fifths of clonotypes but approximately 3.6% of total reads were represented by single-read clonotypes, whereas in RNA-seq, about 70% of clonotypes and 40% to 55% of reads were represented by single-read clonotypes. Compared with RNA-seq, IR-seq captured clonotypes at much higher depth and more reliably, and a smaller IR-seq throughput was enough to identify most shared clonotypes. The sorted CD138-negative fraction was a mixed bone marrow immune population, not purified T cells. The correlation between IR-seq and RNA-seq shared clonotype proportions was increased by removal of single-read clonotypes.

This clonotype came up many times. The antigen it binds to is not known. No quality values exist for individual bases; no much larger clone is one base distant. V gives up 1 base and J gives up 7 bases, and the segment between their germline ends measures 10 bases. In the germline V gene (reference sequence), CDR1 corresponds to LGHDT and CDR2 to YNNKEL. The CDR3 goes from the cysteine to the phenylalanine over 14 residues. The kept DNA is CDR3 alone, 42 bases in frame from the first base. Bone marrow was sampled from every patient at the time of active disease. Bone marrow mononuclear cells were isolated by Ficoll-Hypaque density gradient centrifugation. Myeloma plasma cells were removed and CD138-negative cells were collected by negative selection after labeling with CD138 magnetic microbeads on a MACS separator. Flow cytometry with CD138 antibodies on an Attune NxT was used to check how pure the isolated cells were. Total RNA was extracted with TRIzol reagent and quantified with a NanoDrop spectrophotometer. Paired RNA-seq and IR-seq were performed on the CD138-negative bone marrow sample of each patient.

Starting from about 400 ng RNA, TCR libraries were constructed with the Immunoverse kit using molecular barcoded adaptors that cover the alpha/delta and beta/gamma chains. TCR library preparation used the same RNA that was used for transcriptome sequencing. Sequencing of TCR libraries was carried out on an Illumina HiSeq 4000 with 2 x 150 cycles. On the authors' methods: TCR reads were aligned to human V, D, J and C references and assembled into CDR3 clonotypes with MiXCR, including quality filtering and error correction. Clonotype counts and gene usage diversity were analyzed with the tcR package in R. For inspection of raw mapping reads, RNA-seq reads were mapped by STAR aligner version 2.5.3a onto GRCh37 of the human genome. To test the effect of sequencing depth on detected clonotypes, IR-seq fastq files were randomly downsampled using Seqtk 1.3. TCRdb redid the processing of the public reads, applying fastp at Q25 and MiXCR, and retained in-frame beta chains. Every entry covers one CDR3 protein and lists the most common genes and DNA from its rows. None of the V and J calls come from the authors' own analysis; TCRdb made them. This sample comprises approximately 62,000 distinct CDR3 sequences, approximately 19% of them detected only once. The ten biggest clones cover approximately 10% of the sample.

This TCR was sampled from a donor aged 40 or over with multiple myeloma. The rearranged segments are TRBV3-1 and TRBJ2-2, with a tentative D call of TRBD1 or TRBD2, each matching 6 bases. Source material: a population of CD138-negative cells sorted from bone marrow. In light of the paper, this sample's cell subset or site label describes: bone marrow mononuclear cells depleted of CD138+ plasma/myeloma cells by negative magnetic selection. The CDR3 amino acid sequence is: CASSQGGASGELFF. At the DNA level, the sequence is TGTGCCAGCAGCCAAGGGGGGGCCAGCGGGGAGCTGTTTTTT. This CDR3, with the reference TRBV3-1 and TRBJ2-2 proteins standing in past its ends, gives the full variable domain DTAVSQTPKYLVTQMGNDKSIKCEQNLGHDTMYWYKQDSKKFLKIMFSYNNKELIINETVPNRFSPKSPDKAHLNLHINSLELGDSAVYFCASSQGGASGELFFGEGSRLTVL.